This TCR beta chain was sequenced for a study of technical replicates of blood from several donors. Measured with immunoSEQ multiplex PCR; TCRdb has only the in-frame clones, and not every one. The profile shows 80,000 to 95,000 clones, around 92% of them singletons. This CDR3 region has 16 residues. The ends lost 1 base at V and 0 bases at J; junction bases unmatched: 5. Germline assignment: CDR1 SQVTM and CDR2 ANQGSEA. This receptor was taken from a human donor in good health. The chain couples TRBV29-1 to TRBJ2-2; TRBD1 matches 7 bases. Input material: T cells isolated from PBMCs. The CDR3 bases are TGCAGCGTTGAAGGTAGACAGGGACCGAACACCGGGGAGCTGTTTTTT. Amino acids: CSVEGRQGPNTGELFF.